The clone carrying this TCR beta chain has at least ten counts. As yet, its antigen is unknown. This sample stems from a study of early T cells in non-severe SARS-CoV-2 infection. On the study more broadly: Investigators sequenced bulk RNA drawn from unsorted whole blood, and chains remained unpaired. Whole-study findings and limits: Missing private and CD4 specificities, VDJdb matching favored anti-spike CD8 responses.

Unique molecular identifiers were attached to individual cDNA molecules. MiXCR, applied by TCRdb to the 5' RACE reads, yields one record per CDR3 protein. The sample lists about 33,000 distinct CDR3 sequences, 5% occurring once. The V gene lost 6 bases and the J gene lost 3 bases, with 15 bases spanning the gap. Per germline, CDR1 DFQATT and CDR2 SNEGSKA (reference sequence). The CDR3 is 14 amino acids. The TCR originated in an adult who was a healthcare worker with PCR-confirmed SARS-CoV-2 infection or an uninfected control (not recorded which). The rearrangement links TRBV20-1 to TRBJ2-1; a possible D gene is TRBD2 (7 bases). Input material: whole blood. The CDR3 loop is CSAGGGRDYNEQFF. The CDR3 DNA sequence: TGCAGTGCGGGCGGGGGCAGGGACTACAATGAGCAGTTCTTC.